These T cell receptor beta chains were read from a single sample in a study of T cell repertoires in cytomegalovirus infection. TCRdb reprocessed the reads with MiXCR, giving one entry per CDR3 protein. The top ten hold 34% of the sample, which has around 120,000 distinct CDR3 sequences, 20% to 30% seen once. Which antigens these TCRs recognize remains unknown. Sequenced: PBMCs, sequenced either directly or after in vitro stimulation (not recorded which). The receptors shown here come from a human donor in good health (CMV status not recorded). Some clones in this sample may be carry-over from other donors' samples. The CDR3 runs from the conserved cysteine through the conserved F or W. D genes are given only for firm matches. Only some rows state a clone size, as once, few, many or a class for expanded clones.

J,size,V,D,CDR3,DNA
TRBJ2-7,-,TRBV28,-,CASSAGAWPFKEQYF,TGTGCCAGCAGCGCCGGGGCGTGGCCATTTAAGGAGCAGTACTTC
TRBJ1-1,-,TRBV19,-,CASSIGQAPLEAFF,TGTGCCAGTAGTATTGGTCAGGCTCCCTTAGAAGCTTTCTTT
TRBJ2-6,few,TRBV25-1,-,CAISAPSSGANVLTF,TGTGCCATCTCGGCCCCGTCTTCTGGGGCCAACGTCCTGACTTTC
TRBJ1-5,few,TRBV7-2,-,CASSSQRGQPQHF,TGTGCCAGCAGCTCCCAACGCGGGCAGCCCCAGCATTTT
TRBJ2-3,many,TRBV5-4,TRBD2,CASSQRLAGGTDTQYF,TGTGCCAGCAGCCAACGACTAGCGGGCGGCACAGATACGCAGTATTTT
TRBJ2-7,-,TRBV27,TRBD1,CASSSGTGLTYEQYF,TGTGCCAGCAGCTCTGGGACAGGATTAACCTACGAGCAGTACTTC
TRBJ2-5,many,TRBV5-4,-,CASSFWEGKYQETQYF,TGTGCCAGCAGCTTTTGGGAAGGCAAATACCAAGAGACCCAGTACTTC
TRBJ1-1,many,TRBV12-3/TRBV12-4,-,CASSLANTEAFF,TGTGCCAGCAGTTTAGCGAACACTGAAGCTTTCTTT
TRBJ2-1,many,TRBV24-1,TRBD1,CATSDPRGRNEQFF,TGTGCCACCAGTGACCCCAGGGGGCGGAATGAGCAGTTCTTC
TRBJ2-1,few,TRBV5-4,TRBD2,CASSWASGPYNEQFF,TGTGCCAGCAGCTGGGCTAGCGGACCCTACAATGAGCAGTTCTTC
TRBJ1-4,-,TRBV19,-,CASSPIQGGDEKLFF,TGTGCCAGTAGCCCAATACAGGGAGGGGATGAAAAACTGTTTTTT
TRBJ2-1,-,TRBV20-1,-,CSARRNEQFF,TGCAGTGCTCGGCGTAATGAGCAGTTCTTC
TRBJ2-3,few,TRBV5-1,-,CASRGVSTDTQYF,TGCGCCAGCAGAGGTGTTAGCACAGATACGCAGTATTTT
TRBJ1-1,-,TRBV7-9,-,CASSKTTGSDTEAFF,TGTGCCAGCAGCAAAACCACAGGGTCGGACACTGAAGCTTTCTTT
TRBJ2-1,many,TRBV7-6,-,CASSLASYNEQFF,TGTGCCAGCAGCTTAGCGAGTTACAATGAGCAGTTCTTC